The subject of this entry is one T cell receptor beta chain. Random hexamers were used to reverse transcribe 0.5 to 1 ug of RNA. A multiplex approach, immunoSEQ multiplex PCR, amplified TCR beta CDR3 across 54 Vbeta and 13 Jbeta. Using its own MiXCR run on the immunoSEQ multiplex PCR reads, TCRdb lists one record per CDR3 protein. The sample yields 160,000 or so distinct CDR3 sequences, roughly 94% seen once. The data belong to a study of CD8 T cells in Susac syndrome. The source is a human donor with Susac syndrome. The specimen was CD4+ T cells from PBMCs.

The CDR3 region is CSASSFDRRINYGYTF. The CDR3 DNA reads TGCAGTGCTAGTAGTTTCGACAGGCGAATTAACTATGGCTACACCTTC. The chain recombines TRBV20-1 with TRBJ1-2, with D possibly matching TRBD1 (6 bases). CDR1 and CDR2 (germline): DFQATT, SNEGSKA (reference sequence). CDR3 length: 16 residues. V lost 3 bases, J lost 1 base, and 18 bases lay in between.